These 8 T cell receptor beta chains were all obtained from the same sample, sequenced in a study of blood T cell repertoires in COVID-19. Here immunoSEQ multiplex PCR was the method, and the copy in TCRdb shows in-frame clones only, minus some. The table shows some 180,000 clones, with roughly 80% occurring only once. Sequenced input: peripheral blood. Receptors were obtained from a woman aged 40 to 50 with COVID-19, enrolled during active disease.

The chain joins TRBV5-1 to TRBJ2-7, with D perhaps matching TRBD1 (6 bases). The CDR3 covers 18 residues. CDR1 SGHRS and CDR2 YFSETQ come from the germline V gene. Between the trimmed V and J ends, which lost 0 bases and 0 bases, there was a span of 19 bases. Here the CDR3 reads CASSLAPIRDKHSYEQYF. In DNA, the CDR3 is TGCGCCAGCAGCTTGGCCCCCATACGGGACAAACACTCCTACGAGCAGTACTTC.

V gene TRBV7-2 combines with J gene TRBJ2-2; 9 bases are a match to TRBD2. V lost 1 base and J lost 4; bases outside the gene matches: 4. CDR1 SGHTA and CDR2 FQGNSA come from the germline V gene. The CDR3 has 16 amino acids. In DNA, the CDR3 is TGTGCCAGCAGCTTAGTAGCGGGGGTCCTCACCGGGGAGCTGTTTTTT. Protein: CASSLVAGVLTGELFF.

This clone was seen more than once but under ten times. The V and J genes are TRBV25-1 and TRBJ1-2; the D gene is possibly TRBD1 (5 bases). Trimming cost V 3 bases and J 2 bases, with 16 bases left between them. The CDR3 extends over 16 amino acids. CDR1 is MGHDK, CDR2 SYGVNS, per germline. The CDR3 spells CASSDPIKTANYGYTF. The CDR3 DNA sequence: TGTGCCAGCAGTGACCCAATAAAGACAGCAAACTATGGCTACACCTTC.

The chain has TRBV18 and TRBJ2-7; 8 bases are a match to TRBD1. Germline CDR1 KGHSH, CDR2 LQKENI. The CDR3 length is 17 residues. The ends lost 3 bases at V and 6 bases at J; junction bases unmatched: 16. The CDR3, as DNA: TGTGCCAGCTCACCGCAAACCCCGAGGACAGGGCTAGGCGAGCAGTACTTC. Protein: CASSPQTPRTGLGEQYF.

This clone was found a few times. The rearrangement uses TRBV7-8 and TRBJ2-1, with a weak D call TRBD2 (5 bases). This CDR3 spans 11 amino acids. The V and J ends lost 5 bases and 9 bases respectively, with 8 bases between them. CDR1 is SGHVS, CDR2 FQNEAQ, per germline. The CDR3 nucleotides are TGTGCCAGCAGCACGGGGATTGAGCAGTTCTTC. Its translation is CASSTGIEQFF.

The V and J genes are TRBV5-4 and TRBJ2-1, with 9 bases matching TRBD1. The CDR3 spans 14 residues. With 6 bases clipped from V and 4 bases from J, the junction kept 5 bases outside the gene matches. Germline V gene lookup returns CDR1 SGHNT and CDR2 YYREEE (reference sequence). The CDR3 DNA reads as TGTGCCAGCATCCCGGGACAGGGTTACAATGAGCAGTTCTTC. It codes for CASIPGQGYNEQFF.

The chain joins TRBV20-1 to TRBJ1-2; TRBD1 is a possible D gene (5 bases). V lost 3 bases and J lost 8, with 16 bases in between. The CDR3 is 13 residues long. Germline V CDR1 and CDR2: DFQATT, SNEGSKA (reference sequence). The CDR3 spells CSASSPGQGGYTF. In nucleotides, the CDR3 is TGCAGTGCTAGTAGCCCCGGGCAGGGCGGCTACACCTTC.

The V and J genes are TRBV5-1 and TRBJ2-5; 8 bases align to TRBD2. The J segment lost 4 bases and the V segment lost 4 bases, leaving 3 bases of the junction unmatched. The CDR3 is 13 amino acids. Germline V gene sequence: CDR1 SGHRS, CDR2 YFSETQ. CDR3 protein: CASSTLAGETQYF. The DNA for the CDR3 is TGCGCCAGCAGCACCCTAGCGGGAGAGACCCAGTACTTC.